The sequence of this TCR beta chain was determined in a study of CD8 T cells in ankylosing spondylitis. Study-wide results and limits: Ankylosing spondylitis blood appeared to carry a characteristic TCR beta motif of several highly homologous variants.

TCRdb processed the 5' RACE reads anew with MiXCR; each CDR3 protein has one entry. The sample includes under 950,000 distinct CDR3 sequences, 15% to 20% of them seen just once. With respect to this clonotype: Its antigen remains unidentified.

CDR3 length: 14 amino acids. Trimming took 3 bases from V and 4 from J; bases not matched to a gene: 6. Germline CDR1 reads SQVTM; CDR2 reads ANQGSEA. The V and J genes are TRBV29-1 and TRBJ2-7, with 10 bases that match TRBD2. This TCR was recovered from a male donor with ankylosing spondylitis. The sequencing input was blood, either unsorted or a sorted T cell fraction (not recorded which). CDR3 bases: TGCAGCGTTGATTCGTCTAGCGGGAGTTACGAGCAGTACTTC. This codes for CSVDSSSGSYEQYF.